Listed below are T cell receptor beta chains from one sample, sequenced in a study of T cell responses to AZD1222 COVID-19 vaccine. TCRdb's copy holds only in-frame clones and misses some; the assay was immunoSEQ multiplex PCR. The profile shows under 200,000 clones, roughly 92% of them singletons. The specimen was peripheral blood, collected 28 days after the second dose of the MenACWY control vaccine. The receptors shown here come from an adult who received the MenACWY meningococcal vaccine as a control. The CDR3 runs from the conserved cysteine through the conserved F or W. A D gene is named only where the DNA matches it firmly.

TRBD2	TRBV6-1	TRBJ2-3	CASSDRSGATDTQYF
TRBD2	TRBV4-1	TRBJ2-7	CASSQWNSFTSGSDEQYF
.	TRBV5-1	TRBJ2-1	CASSSPSGLAYNEQFF
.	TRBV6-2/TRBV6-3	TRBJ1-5	CASSGGYNQPQHF
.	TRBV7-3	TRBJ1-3	CASSLTSSSGNTIYF
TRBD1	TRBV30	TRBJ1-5	CAWNPGQGLVQPQHF
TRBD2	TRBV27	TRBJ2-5	CASSLVAGLQETQYF
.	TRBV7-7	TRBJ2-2	CASSLAPTGELFF
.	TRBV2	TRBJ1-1	CARTLSTEAFF
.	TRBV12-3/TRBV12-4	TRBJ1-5	CASSVDSFGPQHF
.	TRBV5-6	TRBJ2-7	CASSSRASAEAYEQYF
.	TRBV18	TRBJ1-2	CASSPGGGGGGYGYTF
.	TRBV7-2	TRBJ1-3	CASSHEPGNTIYF
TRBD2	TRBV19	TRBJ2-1	CASSTIAGGGSEQFF
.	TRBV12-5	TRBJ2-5	CASGLMPGAQETQYF
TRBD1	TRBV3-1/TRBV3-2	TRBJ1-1	CASRGTGTEAFF
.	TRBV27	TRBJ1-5	CASSLSSSPNQPQHF
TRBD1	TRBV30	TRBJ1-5	CALQGAGNQPQHF
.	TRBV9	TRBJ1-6	CASSVEGGGASYNSPLHF
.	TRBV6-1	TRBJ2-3	CASSENPGASTDTQYF
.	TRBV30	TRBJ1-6	CAWSDGDSPLHF
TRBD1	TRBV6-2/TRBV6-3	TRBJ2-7	CASSWGQGISYEQYF
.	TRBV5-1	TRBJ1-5	CASSFFSGQPQHF
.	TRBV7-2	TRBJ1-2	CASSVDSNYGYTF
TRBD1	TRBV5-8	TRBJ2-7	CASSLTGGEQYF
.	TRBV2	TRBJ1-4	CASRQTGSWEKLFF
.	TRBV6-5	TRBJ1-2	CASSYSISGGYGYTF
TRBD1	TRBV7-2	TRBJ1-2	CASSLDNRGHYGYTF
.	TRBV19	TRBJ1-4	CASSTSATLNEKLFF
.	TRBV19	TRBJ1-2	CASSIGTHNYGYTF
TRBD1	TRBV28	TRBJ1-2	CASSSPPGTGHYGYTF
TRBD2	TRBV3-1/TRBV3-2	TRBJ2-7	CASSQAPLAGSSYEQYF
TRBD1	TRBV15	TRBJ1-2	CATSRDRGQGDGYTF
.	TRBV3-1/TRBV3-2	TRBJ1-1	CAITDGYMNTEAFF
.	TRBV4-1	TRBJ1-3	CASSQVPRFVPIYF
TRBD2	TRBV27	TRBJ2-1	CASHRGGGGYNEQFF
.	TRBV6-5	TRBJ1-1	CASSLSGPASGTEAFF
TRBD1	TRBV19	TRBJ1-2	CATLHRDRGDYGYTF
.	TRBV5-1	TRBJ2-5	CASSLERSGPQYF
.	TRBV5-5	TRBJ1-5	CASSLGVGDIGSNQPQHF
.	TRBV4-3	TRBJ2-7	CASSQDWSREEQYF
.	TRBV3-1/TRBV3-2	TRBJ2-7	CASSPKDSPLLHEQYF
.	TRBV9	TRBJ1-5	CASSVTGHQPQHF
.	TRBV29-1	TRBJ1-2	CSVTGTNYGYTF
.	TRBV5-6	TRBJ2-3	CASSRRTDTQYF
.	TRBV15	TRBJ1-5	CATSASSNQPQHF
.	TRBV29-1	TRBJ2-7	CSVRRAYEQYF
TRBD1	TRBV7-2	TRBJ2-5	CASSLGRGRETQYF
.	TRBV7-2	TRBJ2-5	CASSLRQFETQYF
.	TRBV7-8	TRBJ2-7	CASSVRQEPVPHEQYF
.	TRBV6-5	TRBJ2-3	CASRRADTQYF